These 23 T cell receptor beta chains came from one sample sequenced in a study of blood T cell repertoires in COVID-19. Sequencing used immunoSEQ multiplex PCR; TCRdb keeps in-frame clones, though not all of them. The table shows over 90,000 clones, with over 65% occurring only once. Sequenced sample: peripheral blood. The receptors were sampled from a human donor in a cohort sampled during active COVID-19.

This chain joins TRBV4-2 and TRBJ2-7, with D possibly matching TRBD2 (5 bases). The CDR3 has 13 residues. In germline, CDR1 is LGHNA, CDR2 YNFKEQ. With 4 bases removed from V and 2 bases from J, the gap between germline ends came to 9 bases. The CDR3 here is CASSRGSPYEQYF. The CDR3 DNA reads TGTGCCAGCAGCCGAGGGTCCCCCTACGAGCAGTACTTC.

V and J are TRBV27 and TRBJ1-1; the match to TRBD1 covers 8 bases. The CDR3 has 15 amino acids. Germline trimming cut 3 bases from V and 2 bases from J; bases unmatched to any gene: 5. Germline assignment: CDR1 MNHEY and CDR2 SMNVEV (reference sequence). The CDR3 region is CASSLQGAGNTEAFF. Here the CDR3 DNA reads TGTGCCAGCAGTTTGCAGGGGGCAGGAAACACTGAAGCTTTCTTT.

A single count supports this clone. The V gene is TRBV4-2, the J gene TRBJ2-6, with D possibly being TRBD1 (6 bases). Per the germline V gene, CDR1 is LGHNA and CDR2 is YNFKEQ. The CDR3 consists of 15 residues. V was shortened by 0 bases and J by 9 bases, with 12 bases between the two germline ends. CDR3 residues: CASSQDGTTGNVLTF. CDR3 DNA sequence: TGTGCCAGCAGCCAAGATGGGACAACGGGCAACGTCCTGACTTTC.

The chain carries TRBV27 and TRBJ2-7; 9 bases agree with TRBD2. CDR3 size: 15 residues. J was trimmed by 5 bases and V by 1 base; bases with no gene match: 6. CDR1 and CDR2 (germline): MNHEY, SMNVEV (reference sequence). CDR3 loop: CASSLLAGGPNEQYF. In nucleotides, the CDR3 is TGTGCCAGCAGTTTATTGGCGGGGGGGCCTAACGAGCAGTACTTC.

This chain uses TRBV24-1 with TRBJ2-4; 10 bases line up with TRBD1. Germline V gene sequence: CDR1 KGHDR, CDR2 SFDVKD. The CDR3 extends over 18 amino acids. V lost 0 bases and J lost 2; bases outside the gene matches: 6. The CDR3 reads CATSDLPDRGRTKNIQYF. The CDR3 nucleotides are TGTGCCACCAGTGATTTGCCCGACAGGGGGCGAACCAAAAACATTCAGTACTTC.

The V and J genes are TRBV28 and TRBJ1-1; D might be TRBD1 (6 bases). The CDR3 consists of 12 residues. Germline assignment: CDR1 MDHEN and CDR2 SYDVKM. Trimming removed 3 bases from V and 8 bases from J, with 10 bases in between. The CDR3 sequence: CASSLRGLEAFF. The CDR3 DNA reads as TGTGCCAGCAGTTTGAGGGGGTTGGAAGCTTTCTTT. Complete variable domain (other parts from reference TRBV28 and TRBJ1-1): DVKVTQSSRYLVKRTGEKVFLECVQDMDHENMFWYRQDPGLGLRLIYFSYDVKMKEKGDIPEGYSVSREKKERFSLILESASTNQTSMYLCASSLRGLEAFFGQGTRLTVV.

The rearrangement joins TRBV5-4 to TRBJ1-2; maybe TRBD1 (5 bases). This CDR3 is 14 amino acids long. V gave up 7 bases and J gave up 9 bases, with 22 bases separating them. Germline V gene data show CDR1 as SGHNT and CDR2 as YYREEE (reference sequence). The CDR3 loop is CASYSGVLETSYTF. CDR3 in DNA: TGTGCCAGCTATTCGGGGGTACTCGAAACAAGCTACACCTTC.

The rearrangement joins TRBV7-8 to TRBJ2-1, with a tentative D call TRBD1 (5 bases). The V and J ends lost 0 bases and 1 base respectively, with 7 bases between them. In germline, CDR1 is SGHVS, CDR2 FQNEAQ. There are 15 residues in the CDR3. The CDR3 reads CASSLARTSYNEQFF. DNA for the CDR3: TGTGCCAGCAGCTTAGCACGGACATCCTACAATGAGCAGTTCTTC.

The chain combines TRBV6-4 with TRBJ1-6; 8 bases match TRBD1. V lost 6 bases, J lost 9 bases, and 7 bases stayed unmatched. Germline loops: CDR1 MRHNA, CDR2 SNTAGT. This CDR3 has 14 amino acids. CDR3 residues: CASSRTGTGSPLHF. The CDR3 DNA is TGTGCCAGCAGCCGGACAGGGACGGGTTCACCCCTCCACTTT.

V gene TRBV7-3 combines with J gene TRBJ2-3; D is perhaps TRBD2 (5 bases). The CDR3 extends over 14 amino acids. The germline V and J ends were trimmed by 5 bases and 0 bases, with 9 bases remaining between them. The germline V gene has CDR1 SGHTA and CDR2 FQGTGA. The DNA for the CDR3 is TGTGCCAGCAGCCTAGCCCCGAGCACAGATACGCAGTATTTT. Protein sequence: CASSLAPSTDTQYF.

The chain employs TRBV12-3 or TRBV12-4 and TRBJ2-3; D uncertain. Deletions cut 2 bases from V and 10 bases from J, with 10 bases between. The CDR3 covers 12 residues. The CDR3 reads CASSLNASPQYF. CDR3 nucleotide sequence: TGTGCCAGCAGTTTAAATGCGAGTCCGCAGTATTTT.

The rearrangement links TRBV7-2 to TRBJ2-3, with a weak D call TRBD1 (5 bases). Trimming stripped 2 bases from V and 7 bases from J, with 16 bases between. Germline CDR1 SGHTA, CDR2 FQGNSA. The CDR3 contains 15 residues. The CDR3 nucleotides read TGTGCCAGCAGCTTACAAGCAGGGTGGGCGAATACGCAGTATTTT. It is translated as CASSLQAGWANTQYF.

The chain has TRBV28 and TRBJ2-7; TRBD1 matches at 8 bases. CDR3 length: 14 amino acids. Germline values: CDR1 MDHEN, CDR2 SYDVKM. V lost 7 bases and J lost 3; bases outside the gene matches: 8. CDR3 sequence reads: CASTLMTGDYEQYF. For the CDR3, the DNA is TGTGCCAGCACCTTGATGACAGGGGACTACGAGCAGTACTTC.

This sequence joins TRBV4-3 and TRBJ1-1; TRBD1 aligns across 7 bases. Germline CDR1 is LGHNA and CDR2 is YSLEER. The junction had 13 bases not matched to a gene; V was cut back by 0 bases and J by 6 bases. The CDR3 has 17 amino acids. CDR3 amino acids: CASSQEVLRGRGAEAFF. Here the CDR3 DNA reads TGCGCCAGCAGCCAAGAGGTGTTGAGGGGGCGGGGGGCTGAAGCTTTCTTT.

The chain joins TRBV9 to TRBJ1-4; 7 bases agree with TRBD1. The junction had 8 bases not matched to a gene; V was cut back by 3 bases and J by 6 bases. The CDR3 has 15 amino acids. Per germline, CDR1 SGDLS and CDR2 YYNGEE. The DNA for the CDR3 is TGTGCCAGCAGCGCCCGGACAGGATTGTATGAAAAACTGTTTTTT. Translated, it gives CASSARTGLYEKLFF.

The chain joins TRBV27 to TRBJ1-6; D possibly corresponds to TRBD1 (6 bases). V was cut by 5 bases and J by 11 bases, with 16 bases left in between. The CDR3 extends over 14 amino acids. In germline, CDR1 is MNHEY, CDR2 SMNVEV (reference sequence). CDR3 protein: CASSIQGWGTPLHF. CDR3 coding DNA: TGTGCCAGCAGTATCCAGGGGTGGGGGACACCCCTCCACTTT.

This clone was found once. The CDR3 DNA follows: TGTGCCAGCGGCGACGGCAGGGGTCTAGTCTATGGCTACACCTTC. Translated, it gives CASGDGRGLVYGYTF. The chain links TRBV2 to TRBJ1-2; a weak D match, TRBD1 (6 bases). V was cut by 8 bases and J by 4 bases, with 20 bases left in between. In germline, CDR1 is SNHLY, CDR2 FYNNEI. The CDR3 totals 15 residues.

This clone was observed a single time. The V call is TRBV11-3, the J call TRBJ2-2; maybe TRBD1 (6 bases). The length of the CDR3 is 15 residues. Trimming took 5 bases from V and 4 from J, leaving 14 bases between them. CDR1 is SGHNT, CDR2 YENEEA, per germline. The chain's CDR3 is CASSQGTLTTGELFF. CDR3 DNA: TGTGCCAGCAGCCAAGGGACACTAACCACCGGGGAGCTGTTTTTT.

This chain uses TRBV30 with TRBJ1-1; TRBD1 matches 7 bases. The CDR3 contains 14 residues. Germline lookup yields CDR1 GTSNPN and CDR2 SVGIG (reference sequence). V lost 1 base to trimming and J lost 1 base; unmatched junction nucleotides: 3. CDR3 region: CAWSARQGNTEAFF. For the CDR3, the DNA is TGTGCCTGGAGTGCCCGACAGGGGAACACTGAAGCTTTCTTT.

The chain carries TRBV4-2 and TRBJ1-4; D gene uncertain. Germline V gene lookup returns CDR1 LGHNA and CDR2 YNFKEQ. Trimming removed 0 bases from V and 6 bases from J, with 14 bases in between. The CDR3 covers 16 residues. The CDR3 sequence: CASSQEGALIYEKLFF. CDR3 nucleotides: TGTGCCAGCAGCCAAGAAGGTGCACTAATTTATGAAAAACTGTTTTTT.

The chain employs TRBV5-1 and TRBJ2-5; D remains unclear. The germline V gene encodes CDR1 SGHRS and CDR2 YFSETQ. Trimming took 2 bases from V and 0 from J, leaving 8 bases between them. The length of the CDR3 is 14 residues. DNA for the CDR3: TGCGCCAGCAGCTTAGAGAGTTACCAAGAGACCCAGTACTTC. It translates to CASSLESYQETQYF.

The V and J genes are TRBV3-1 (or the pseudogene TRBV3-2) and TRBJ1-2, with D perhaps matching TRBD1 (5 bases). This CDR3 is 14 amino acids long. V shed 3 bases and J shed 8 bases, with 16 bases lying between them. Per the germline V gene, CDR1 is LGHDT and CDR2 is YNNKEL (reference sequence). The CDR3 bases are TGTGCCAGCAGCCAGGGGGACTCCGTCAGGGGCTACACCTTC. Its protein product is CASSQGDSVRGYTF.

CDR3 nucleotide sequence: TGTGCCAGTACCCCAGCGGGGGCAAGGGAGCAGTTCTTC. This translates into CASTPAGAREQFF. The gene calls are TRBV19 and TRBJ2-1, with 8 bases fitting TRBD2. CDR1 LNHDA and CDR2 SQIVND come from the germline V gene (reference sequence). This CDR3 has 13 amino acids. V lost 7 bases, J lost 10 bases, and 9 bases stayed unmatched.